The present T cell receptor beta chain was sequenced within a study of T cells in Graves' hyperthyroidism and ophthalmopathy. Study-wide findings and caveats: Blood also showed most of the thyroid clonotypes that were expanded above 0.001.

This clonotype showed up many times. The antigen is not known. TCR beta CDR3 region amplification was performed from RNA transcripts. An initial round of RT-PCR targeting the TCR CDR3 relied on the HTBI primer set. TCRdb re-analysed the multiplex PCR reads in MiXCR, keeping a single row per CDR3 protein. Among under 650,000 distinct CDR3 sequences listed, around 16% were seen once. With 3 bases removed from V and 7 bases from J, the gap between germline ends came to 7 bases. This CDR3 spans 12 amino acids. The source of this sequence is a woman aged 25-40 years with Graves' hyperthyroidism. The chain has TRBV12-3 or TRBV12-4 and TRBJ1-5, with D uncertain. Sequenced sample: blood. The CDR3 is CASSFQSQPQHF. CDR3 in DNA: TGTGCCAGCAGTTTCCAGTCCCAGCCCCAGCATTTT.